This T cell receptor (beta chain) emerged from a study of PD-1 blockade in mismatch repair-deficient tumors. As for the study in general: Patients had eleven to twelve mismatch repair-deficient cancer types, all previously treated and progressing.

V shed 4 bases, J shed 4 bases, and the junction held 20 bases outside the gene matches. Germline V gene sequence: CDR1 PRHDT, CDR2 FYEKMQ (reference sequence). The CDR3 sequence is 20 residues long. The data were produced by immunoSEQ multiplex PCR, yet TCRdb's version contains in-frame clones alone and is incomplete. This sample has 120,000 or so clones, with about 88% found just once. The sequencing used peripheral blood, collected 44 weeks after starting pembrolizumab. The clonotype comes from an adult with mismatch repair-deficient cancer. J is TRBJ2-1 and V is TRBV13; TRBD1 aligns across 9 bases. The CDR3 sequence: CASSSPFRVDRGPLYNEQFF. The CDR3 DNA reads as TGTGCCAGCAGCTCGCCATTCCGTGTGGACAGGGGCCCTTTGTACAATGAGCAGTTCTTC.